This TCR beta chain was sequenced in a study of human T cells and chemical hapten exposure. The study, taken as a whole, reports: TCRs exceeding a frequency of 1 in 1000 stayed unchanged under DPC sensitization.

The CDR3 has 12 amino acids. Germline CDR1 is MDHEN and CDR2 is SYDVKM. Regarding time point: patch test 1, 2 weeks after DPC sensitization. Treatment of the sample: therapeutic diphenylcyclopropenone sensitization with weekly scalp DPC. Patients had alopecia, were aged 18 to 70, and were not pregnant. Methods used by the authors: With a range of about 23,224 to 690,600, the median per sample was 95,638 TCRs. TCRdb used MiXCR to reprocess the RACE reads, holding one entry per CDR3 protein. The V and J calls and clone size come from TCRdb's table, not from the authors' own analysis. In the table there are some 79,000 distinct CDR3 sequences, approximately 8% of which are singletons. On this clonotype itself: Its antigen remains unidentified. This may arise from a read error, as a much more abundant clone is one base away.

The TCR comes from a woman aged 25 to 39 with alopecia areata. Some clones in this sample may be carry-over from other donors' samples. The sample consisted of whole blood, taken in connection with sensitization to the hapten diphenylcyclopropenone (DPC). The rearrangement uses TRBV28 and TRBJ2-7; D call uncertain. The CDR3 protein is CASSEASYGQYF. In DNA form, the CDR3 reads TGTGCCAGCAGTGAGGCTTCCTACGGGCAGTACTTC. The entire variable domain, with the rest obtained from reference TRBV28 and TRBJ2-7, is as follows: DVKVTQSSRYLVKRTGEKVFLECVQDMDHENMFWYRQDPGLGLRLIYFSYDVKMKEKGDIPEGYSVSREKKERFSLILESASTNQTSMYLCASSEASYGQYFGPGTRLTVT.